The 5 T cell receptor beta chains below come from one sample, sequenced in a study of shared clonotypes between healthy human individuals. The assay was immunoSEQ multiplex PCR, and TCRdb's table has in-frame clones only and misses some. The repertoire holds more than 1,200,000 clones, with around 98.5% as singletons. The specimen was naive CD4+ T cells sorted from blood. Subset described: CD45RA+ positively selected. These receptors were collected from a man between 25 and 39 years old in good health.

This clone showed up just once. The rearrangement uses TRBV5-1 and TRBJ2-7; 7 bases agree with TRBD2. The trim removed 0 bases at V and 9 bases at J, leaving 15 bases unmatched. There are 16 residues in the CDR3. CDR1 and CDR2 from the germline V gene are SGHRS and YFSETQ. The CDR3 is CASSLALREPAAMQYF. The CDR3 nucleotides are TGCGCCAGCAGCTTGGCCTTGCGGGAGCCCGCCGCGATGCAGTACTTC.

This clone was picked up one time. The rearrangement links TRBV7-6 to TRBJ1-1; D not resolved. V was shortened by 1 base and J by 11 bases, with 14 bases between the two germline ends. The germline V gene encodes CDR1 SGHVS and CDR2 FNYEAQ. The CDR3 sequence is 13 residues long. The CDR3 is CASSLGDAGAAFF. The DNA of the CDR3 is TGTGCCAGCAGCTTAGGGGATGCTGGAGCCGCTTTCTTT.

This clone has a single count. The chain employs TRBV28 and TRBJ2-7; unclear D gene. With 1 base removed from V and 0 bases from J, the gap between germline ends came to 10 bases. The CDR3 consists of 15 residues. Germline V gene lookup returns CDR1 MDHEN and CDR2 SYDVKM. The CDR3: CASSLFRAGSYEQYF. The CDR3 DNA reads as TGTGCCAGCAGTTTATTTAGGGCCGGCTCCTACGAGCAGTACTTC.

This rearrangement joins TRBV27 to TRBJ2-5; D is perhaps TRBD1 (6 bases). The CDR3 covers 13 residues. Germline CDR1 and CDR2: MNHEY and SMNVEV (reference sequence). Trimming took off 1 base at V and 5 bases at J, with 8 bases between the two ends. The CDR3 loop reads CASSLWGRETQYF. The CDR3 DNA follows: TGTGCCAGCAGTTTATGGGGGCGGGAGACCCAGTACTTC.

The rearrangement uses TRBV27 and TRBJ2-7; tentative D call: TRBD2 (5 bases). V lost 5 bases to trimming and J lost 3 bases, with 17 bases between them. This CDR3 is built from 15 residues. Germline values: CDR1 MNHEY, CDR2 SMNVEV (reference sequence). The CDR3 DNA reads as TGTGCCAGCAGTCCCCGTAGAGGGTGGATCTACGAGCAGTACTTC. It translates to CASSPRRGWIYEQYF.